Given below is one T cell receptor beta chain in context. Its antigen is still unknown. Germline CDR1 reads MNHEY; CDR2 reads SMNVEV (reference sequence). The CDR3 is 17 residues long. Trimming took off 2 bases at V and 1 base at J, with 14 bases between the two ends. This specimen belongs to a study of cytomegalovirus exposure and HLA in healthy donors. Findings and caveats of the study: Cytomegalovirus-associated TCR beta chains were listed, numbering some 180.

Sequenced by immunoSEQ multiplex PCR; TCRdb stores in-frame clones only, minus some. The sample consists of 150,000 or so clones, 85% to 90% of them appearing once. The specimen was PBMCs. The V and J genes are TRBV27 and TRBJ2-2, with D possibly TRBD1 on 6 matching bases. The TCR was taken from a woman under 40 in good health and CMV-seropositive. CDR3 region: CASSLIGRGLNTGELFF. The CDR3 bases are TGTGCCAGCAGTTTAATAGGCAGGGGCTTGAACACCGGGGAGCTGTTTTTT.